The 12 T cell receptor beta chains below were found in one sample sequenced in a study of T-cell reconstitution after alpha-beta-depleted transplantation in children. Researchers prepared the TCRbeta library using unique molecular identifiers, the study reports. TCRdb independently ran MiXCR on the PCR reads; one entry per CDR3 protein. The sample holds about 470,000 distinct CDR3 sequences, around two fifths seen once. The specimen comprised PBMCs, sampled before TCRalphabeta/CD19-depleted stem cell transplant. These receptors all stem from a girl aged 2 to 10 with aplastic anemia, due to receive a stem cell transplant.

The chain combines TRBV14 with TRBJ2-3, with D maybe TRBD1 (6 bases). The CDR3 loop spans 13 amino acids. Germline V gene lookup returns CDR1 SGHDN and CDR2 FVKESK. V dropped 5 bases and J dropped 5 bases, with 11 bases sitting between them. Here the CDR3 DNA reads TGTGCCAGCAGCTGGGGGCCCGGAGATACGCAGTATTTT. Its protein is CASSWGPGDTQYF.

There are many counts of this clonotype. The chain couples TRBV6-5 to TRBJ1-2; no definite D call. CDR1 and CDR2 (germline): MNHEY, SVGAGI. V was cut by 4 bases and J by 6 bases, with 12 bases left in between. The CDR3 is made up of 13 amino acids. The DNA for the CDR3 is TGTGCCAGCAGTTCCAACCCCTCTAATGGCTACACCTTC. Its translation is CASSSNPSNGYTF.

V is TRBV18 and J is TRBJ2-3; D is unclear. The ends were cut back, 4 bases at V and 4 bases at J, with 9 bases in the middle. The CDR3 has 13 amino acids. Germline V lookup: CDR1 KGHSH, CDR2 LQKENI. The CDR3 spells CASSLGQSDTQYF. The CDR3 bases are TGTGCCAGCTCACTGGGCCAATCAGATACGCAGTATTTT. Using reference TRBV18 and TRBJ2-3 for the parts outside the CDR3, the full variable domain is NAGVMQNPRHLVRRRGQEARLRCSPMKGHSHVYWYRQLPEEGLKFMVYLQKENIIDESGMPKERFSAEFPKEGPSILRIQQVVRGDSAAYFCASSLGQSDTQYFGPGTRLTVL.

CDR3 coding DNA: TGCAGTGCTAGAGGTAGCGGGCCCCACCCTTACAATGAGCAGTTCTTC. This translates into CSARGSGPHPYNEQFF. The V and J genes are TRBV20-1 and TRBJ2-1, with 7 bases fitting TRBD2. Germline V gives CDR1 DFQATT, CDR2 SNEGSKA (reference sequence). V trimming: 1 base; J trimming: 4 bases; junction bases outside the gene matches: 10. This CDR3 has 16 amino acids.

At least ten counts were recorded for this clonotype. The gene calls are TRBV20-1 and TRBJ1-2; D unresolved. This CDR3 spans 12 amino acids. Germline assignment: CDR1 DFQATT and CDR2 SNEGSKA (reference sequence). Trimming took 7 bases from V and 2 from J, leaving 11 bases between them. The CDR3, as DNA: TGCAGTGTGCCGCAGACCAACTATGGCTACACCTTC. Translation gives CSVPQTNYGYTF.

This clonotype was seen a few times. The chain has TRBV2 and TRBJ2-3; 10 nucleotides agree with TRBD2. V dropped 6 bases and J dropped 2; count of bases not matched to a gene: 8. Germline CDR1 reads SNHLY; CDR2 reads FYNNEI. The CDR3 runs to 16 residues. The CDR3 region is CASRLTGTSVTDTQYF. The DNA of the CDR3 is TGTGCCAGCAGACTGACCGGGACTAGCGTCACAGATACGCAGTATTTT.

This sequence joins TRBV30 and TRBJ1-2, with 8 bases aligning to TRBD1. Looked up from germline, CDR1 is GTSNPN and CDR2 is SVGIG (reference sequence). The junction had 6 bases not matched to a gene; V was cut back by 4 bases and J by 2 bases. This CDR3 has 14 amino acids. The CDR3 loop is CAWTRTGGNYGYTF. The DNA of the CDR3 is TGTGCCTGGACGCGCACAGGGGGAAACTATGGCTACACCTTC. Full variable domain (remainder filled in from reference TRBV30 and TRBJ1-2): SQTIHQWPATLVQPVGSPLSLECTVEGTSNPNLYWYRQAAGRGLQLLFYSVGIGQISSEVPQNLSASRPQDRQFILSSKKLLLSDSGFYLCAWTRTGGNYGYTFGSGTRLTVV.

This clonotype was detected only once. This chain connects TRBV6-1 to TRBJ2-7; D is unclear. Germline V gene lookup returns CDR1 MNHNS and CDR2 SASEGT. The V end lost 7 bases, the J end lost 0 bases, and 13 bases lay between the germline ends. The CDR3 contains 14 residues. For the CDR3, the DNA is TGTGCCAGCATTGAGTCATCCCTCTCCTACGAGCAGTACTTC. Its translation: CASIESSLSYEQYF.

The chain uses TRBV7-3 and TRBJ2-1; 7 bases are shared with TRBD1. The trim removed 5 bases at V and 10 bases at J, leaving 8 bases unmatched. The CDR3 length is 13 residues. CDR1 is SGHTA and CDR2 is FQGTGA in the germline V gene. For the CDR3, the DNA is TGTGCCAGCAGCATCGGGACAGCCGCGGAGCAGTTCTTC. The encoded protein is CASSIGTAAEQFF.

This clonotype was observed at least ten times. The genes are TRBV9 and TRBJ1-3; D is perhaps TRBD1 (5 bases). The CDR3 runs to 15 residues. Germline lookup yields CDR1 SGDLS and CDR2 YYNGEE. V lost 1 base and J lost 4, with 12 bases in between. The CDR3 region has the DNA TGTGCCAGCAGCGTACATCAGGGAGCGGGAAACACCATATATTTT. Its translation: CASSVHQGAGNTIYF.

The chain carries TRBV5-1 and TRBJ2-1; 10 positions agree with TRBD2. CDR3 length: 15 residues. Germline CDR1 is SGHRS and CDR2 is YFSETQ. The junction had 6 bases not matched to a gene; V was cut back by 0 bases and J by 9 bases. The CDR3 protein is CASSLASGGLGEQFF. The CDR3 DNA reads TGCGCCAGCAGCTTGGCTAGCGGGGGCCTGGGTGAGCAGTTCTTC. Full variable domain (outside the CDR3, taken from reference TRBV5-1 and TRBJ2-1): KAGVTQTPRYLIKTRGQQVTLSCSPISGHRSVSWYQQTPGQGLQFLFEYFSETQRNKGNFPGRFSGRQFSNSRSEMNVSTLELGDSALYLCASSLASGGLGEQFFGPGTRLTVL.

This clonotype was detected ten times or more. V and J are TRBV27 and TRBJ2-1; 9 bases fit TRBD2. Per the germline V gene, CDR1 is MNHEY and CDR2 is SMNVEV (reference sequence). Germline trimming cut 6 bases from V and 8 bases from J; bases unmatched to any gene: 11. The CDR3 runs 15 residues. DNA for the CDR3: TGTGCCAGCAGCTCTAGCGGGAATACCGGCGATGAGCAGTTCTTC. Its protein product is CASSSSGNTGDEQFF.